This T cell receptor (beta chain) emerged from a study of cytomegalovirus exposure and HLA in healthy donors. PCR employed 60 Vbeta and 13 Jbeta primers. Here immunoSEQ multiplex PCR was the method, and the copy in TCRdb shows in-frame clones only, minus some. The table lists 150,000 or so clones, 75% to 80% of them singletons. Study results and caveats: Sequencing artifact likely explains a cluster of highly shared sequence variants. Presence/absence analyses treated sequencing depth as roughly uniform across donors.

Concerning this clone: What it binds is not known.

Germline V CDR1 and CDR2: SQVTM, ANQGSEA. V was pared by 6 bases and J by 1 base, with 9 bases of the junction left unmatched. This CDR3 comprises 17 residues. The sequenced material came from PBMCs. V gene TRBV29-1 combines with J gene TRBJ2-7; 16 nucleotides align to TRBD2. The TCR was taken from a male donor in good health and CMV-seronegative. CDR3 protein: CSVRWGLAGGQSYEQYF. The CDR3 DNA reads as TGCAGCGTGCGGTGGGGACTAGCGGGAGGGCAATCCTACGAGCAGTACTTC.